The source of this TCR beta chain is a study of blood T cell repertoires in COVID-19. Study background: T cells, B-cell-depleted T cells, or PBMCs supplied cDNA or gDNA.

Germline CDR1 is SGHNT and CDR2 is YENEEA. The CDR3 covers 15 residues. Germline trimming cut 2 bases from V and 8 bases from J; bases unmatched to any gene: 8. Sequencing used immunoSEQ multiplex PCR; TCRdb keeps in-frame clones, though not all of them. The sample consists of hundreds of thousands of clones, approximately 92% of them appearing once. Participants came from roughly 24 US areas, aged roughly 18 to 89 years. The receptor was isolated from a woman between 18 and 30 years old who had recovered from COVID-19. The material sequenced was PBMCs or T cells enriched from blood (not recorded which). The V gene is TRBV11-3, the J gene TRBJ2-1; TRBD1 matches 8 bases. The CDR3 region is CASSLRTGPRHEQFF. The CDR3 DNA reads TGTGCCAGCAGCTTACGGACAGGGCCACGGCATGAGCAGTTCTTC.